Described below is a single T cell receptor (beta chain) sequence and its context. The antigen this receptor binds is unknown. No much larger clone is present one base from it, and per-base qualities are unavailable. The data were taken from a study of blood T cell repertoires in COVID-19 (dated by TCRdb to 2018 to 2020). Concerning the study at large: Samples covering the acute and convalescent phases of COVID-19 were provided by collaborators in the United States, Italy and Spain. The material from the prospective study consisted of cDNA or gDNA derived from T cells, B-cell-depleted T cells, or PBMCs. Deeply sampled blood TCRbeta repertoires from subjects exposed to, actively infected with, or recovered from COVID-19 were included in the dataset. A freely available public database, intended as a resource for researchers studying the immune response to SARS-CoV-2, is where the repertoires were released. The samples were drawn from the first 160 participants of the ongoing ImmuneRACE study and from 950 to 1,500 subjects provided by 6 global collaborators. Nearly every sample came with metadata listing a de-identified subject ID, COVID-19 status, age in years and sex. Where available, HLA class I and class II types were obtained from metadata supplied by the sample provider rather than from assay-based typing. Results the study describes overall, beyond this receptor: Clinical and demographic metadata were provided uncurated, with the amount varying by source and participant.

Cut back by 7 bases and 7 bases, the V and J ends lie 15 bases apart. The CDR3 runs 12 amino acids, cysteine and phenylalanine included. Only the CDR3 part of the read is kept: 36 bases, read in frame from the first base. From the germline V gene, CDR1 is SQVTM and CDR2 is ANQGSEA. TCRbeta CDR3 regions were amplified from genomic DNA using the immunoSEQ Assay, a bias-controlled multiplex PCR. As for the authors' bioinformatics: The number of nucleated cells in each sample was estimated by amplification of reference gene primers within the assay. Sequence reads were collapsed and filtered to measure the absolute abundance of every unique TCRbeta CDR3 rearrangement. For each sample, productive Simpson clonality was calculated as the square root of Simpson's diversity index across productive rearrangements. Imported from immuneACCESS, the table was reduced by TCRdb to in-frame sequences with V and J called. These copies leave out some clones; in studies compared against another copy, an unresolved V gene accounts for under half, and the cause of the remainder is not known. For V, J and clone size, that table is used; D and trimming come from the DNA. Across this sample there are over 110,000 clones, with roughly 76% seen only once. The biggest ten clones account for less than 15% of the sample.

Collaborating institutions collected whole blood in K2EDTA tubes following their own protocols. For TCRbeta analysis, collaborator samples were shipped as frozen whole blood, as isolated PBMCs, or as DNA extracted from either sample type. The chain is encoded by TRBV29-1 joined to TRBJ2-3; the D gene is perhaps TRBD1, from 6 matching bases. This TCR was sampled from a man older than 75 with acute or convalescent COVID-19. The sample comprised peripheral blood. The CDR3 in this case is CSDLRDTNTQYF. The bases are TGCAGCGACCTCCGGGACACTAATACGCAGTATTTT.